Shown below are 18 T cell receptor beta chains from a single sample sequenced in a study of blood T cell repertoires in COVID-19. Clones were read by immunoSEQ multiplex PCR, and TCRdb kept only the in-frame ones, dropping some. The sample has about 240,000 clones, 80% to 90% seen once; the top ten hold 2.6%. What was sequenced was PBMCs or T cells enriched from blood (not recorded which). Source of these receptors: a woman aged 25 to 39 with acute COVID-19.

The chain joins TRBV2 to TRBJ1-4, with 11 positions matching TRBD1. This CDR3 has 14 amino acids. From germline, CDR1 is SNHLY and CDR2 FYNNEI. V trimming: 10 bases; J trimming: 8 bases; junction bases outside the gene matches: 9. CDR3 nucleotide sequence: TGTGCCATCTTACGGGACAGGGGGGGAGAAAAACTGTTTTTT. Amino acids: CAILRDRGGEKLFF.

In this sample, this clone turned up once. The rearrangement links TRBV6-5 to TRBJ1-5; D call uncertain. Germline V gene data show CDR1 as MNHEY and CDR2 as SVGAGI. Between the trimmed V and J ends, which lost 6 bases and 0 bases, there was a span of 6 bases. The CDR3 sequence is 13 residues long. The CDR3 loop reads CASSEFSNQPQHF. In DNA, the CDR3 is TGTGCCAGCAGCGAGTTTAGCAATCAGCCCCAGCATTTT.

The chain has TRBV5-1 and TRBJ1-1; D ambiguous. From germline, CDR1 is SGHRS and CDR2 YFSETQ. The CDR3 totals 13 residues. V was shortened by 2 bases and J by 6 bases, with 11 bases between the two germline ends. In DNA form, the CDR3 reads TGCGCCAGCAGCTTTCCTGGGAGCCCTGAAGCTTTCTTT. Protein product: CASSFPGSPEAFF.

V usage is TRBV5-8 and J usage is TRBJ2-3; tentatively, D is TRBD1 (6 bases). The germline gives CDR1 SGHTS, CDR2 YDEGEE. V was pared by 4 bases and J by 6 bases, with 15 bases between. The CDR3 has 14 amino acids. The CDR3 coding sequence is TGTGCCAGCAGCGTATACAACAGGGTTGATACGCAGTATTTT. It specifies CASSVYNRVDTQYF.

This chain links TRBV7-2 with TRBJ2-2; D might be TRBD2 (6 bases). Germline V gene data show CDR1 as SGHTA and CDR2 as FQGNSA. The ends were cut back, 5 bases at V and 7 bases at J, with 11 bases in the middle. This CDR3 has 13 residues. CDR3 loop: CASSRLVFGELFF. The CDR3 nucleotides read TGTGCCAGCAGCAGACTAGTTTTCGGGGAGCTGTTTTTT.

The chain has TRBV5-4 and TRBJ2-1; 10 bases map to TRBD2. CDR3 length: 15 residues. The germline gives CDR1 SGHNT, CDR2 YYREEE (reference sequence). With V trimmed by 2 bases and J by 8 bases, 7 bases remained unmatched. CDR3 residues: CASSFRSGGAHEQFF. The CDR3 region has the DNA TGTGCCAGCAGCTTTCGAAGCGGGGGGGCCCATGAGCAGTTCTTC.

This clone has a single count. The chain uses TRBV5-1 and TRBJ2-1; 9 bases match TRBD1. This CDR3 region has 14 residues. The germline CDR1 and CDR2 sequences are SGHRS and YFSETQ. V gave up 2 bases and J gave up 8 bases; unmatched junction bases: 5. For the CDR3, the DNA is TGCGCCAGCAGCTTAAGGGGACAGGGAGATGAGCAGTTCTTC. Its protein product is CASSLRGQGDEQFF.

This sequence joins TRBV29-1 and TRBJ1-1; no clear D gene. The germline CDR1 and CDR2 sequences are SQVTM and ANQGSEA. With 4 bases removed from V and 0 bases from J, the gap between germline ends came to 9 bases. The CDR3 has 13 amino acids. As DNA, the CDR3 is TGCAGCGTTGGGGCCAGCATGAACACTGAAGCTTTCTTT. It specifies CSVGASMNTEAFF.

The V call is TRBV10-3, the J call TRBJ2-3; TRBD1 matches at 8 bases. The J segment lost 2 bases and the V segment lost 6 bases, leaving 10 bases of the junction unmatched. The CDR3 sequence is 16 residues long. Per the germline V gene, CDR1 is ENHRY and CDR2 is SYGVKD. Here the CDR3 reads CAISGGDRSPTDTQYF. The CDR3 nucleotides read TGTGCCATCAGCGGAGGGGACAGGTCCCCCACAGATACGCAGTATTTT.

V is TRBV4-1 and J is TRBJ1-1; D is uncertain. The CDR3 length is 13 residues. Per the germline V gene, CDR1 is MGHRA and CDR2 is YSYEKL. V shed 3 bases and J shed 8 bases, with 13 bases lying between them. The CDR3 loop is CASSHVKWREAFF. As DNA, the CDR3 is TGCGCCAGCAGCCATGTCAAGTGGCGGGAAGCTTTCTTT.

J is TRBJ1-2 and V is TRBV19, with a weak D call TRBD1 (5 bases). The germline CDR1 and CDR2 sequences are LNHDA and SQIVND (reference sequence). This CDR3 has 13 amino acids. Between the trimmed V and J ends, which lost 3 bases and 1 base, there was a span of 6 bases. The CDR3 DNA reads TGTGCCAGTAGTATTGACAGTAACTATGGCTACACCTTC. This gives the protein CASSIDSNYGYTF.

This chain uses TRBV19 with TRBJ1-5; the match to TRBD1 covers 7 bases. The trim removed 5 bases at V and 2 bases at J, leaving 12 bases unmatched. The CDR3 runs 17 residues. Germline-derived CDR1 and CDR2 are LNHDA and SQIVND (reference sequence). CDR3 protein: CASSYIEGARGNQPQHF. The CDR3 nucleotides are TGTGCCAGTAGTTATATTGAGGGGGCGCGAGGCAATCAGCCCCAGCATTTT.

J is TRBJ2-7 and V is TRBV14; the match to TRBD1 covers 9 bases. The V gene's germline CDR1 is SGHDN and CDR2 FVKESK. This CDR3 has 15 amino acids. With 2 bases clipped from V and 4 bases from J, the junction kept 6 bases outside the gene matches. CDR3 residues: CASSQPGTGKYEQYF. The CDR3 DNA reads as TGTGCCAGCAGCCAACCCGGGACAGGGAAGTACGAGCAGTACTTC.

The rearrangement uses TRBV19 and TRBJ2-3; 8 nucleotides agree with TRBD2. The CDR3 is made up of 12 amino acids. Germline lookup yields CDR1 LNHDA and CDR2 SQIVND (reference sequence). Trimming at V came to 10 bases and at J to 5 bases, leaving 5 bases not matched to a gene. Written as DNA, the CDR3 is TGTGCCACCGGGGGGGCGGGAGATACGCAGTATTTT. Translating it yields CATGGAGDTQYF.

The chain couples TRBV5-4 to TRBJ1-6; D gene uncertain. The V end was cut by 3 bases, the J end by 0 bases, with 7 bases between. CDR1 and CDR2 (germline): SGHNT, YYREEE (reference sequence). The CDR3 spans 15 residues. As DNA, the CDR3 is TGTGCCAGCAGCTCCTCCCGCTCCTATAATTCACCCCTCCACTTT. This codes for CASSSSRSYNSPLHF.

The chain links TRBV4-1 to TRBJ1-5; the D gene is possibly TRBD1 (5 bases). V was clipped by 2 bases and J by 8 bases, with 7 bases between them. CDR3 length: 12 residues. Germline V CDR1 and CDR2: MGHRA, YSYEKL. The CDR3 loop reads CASSQPGEPQHF. The CDR3 DNA sequence: TGCGCCAGCAGCCAACCGGGGGAGCCCCAGCATTTT.

This clone was observed a handful of times. The V call is TRBV24-1, the J call TRBJ1-4, with D perhaps TRBD1 (5 bases). Trimming cost V 3 bases and J 10 bases, with 14 bases left between them. The germline CDR1 and CDR2 sequences are KGHDR and SFDVKD. The CDR3 spans 14 residues. Here the CDR3 DNA reads TGTGCCACCAGTGATGCCAGGGTGGAGGGAAAACTGTTTTTT. Its translation: CATSDARVEGKLFF.

The chain employs TRBV19 and TRBJ1-6; D may be TRBD1 (5 bases). The CDR3 is made up of 16 amino acids. Germline V gene sequence: CDR1 LNHDA, CDR2 SQIVND (reference sequence). V dropped 6 bases and J dropped 3 bases, with 15 bases sitting between them. CDR3 residues: CASSSLGGGYNSPLHF. The CDR3 nucleotides are TGTGCCAGTAGCAGCCTCGGCGGGGGCTATAATTCACCCCTCCACTTT.